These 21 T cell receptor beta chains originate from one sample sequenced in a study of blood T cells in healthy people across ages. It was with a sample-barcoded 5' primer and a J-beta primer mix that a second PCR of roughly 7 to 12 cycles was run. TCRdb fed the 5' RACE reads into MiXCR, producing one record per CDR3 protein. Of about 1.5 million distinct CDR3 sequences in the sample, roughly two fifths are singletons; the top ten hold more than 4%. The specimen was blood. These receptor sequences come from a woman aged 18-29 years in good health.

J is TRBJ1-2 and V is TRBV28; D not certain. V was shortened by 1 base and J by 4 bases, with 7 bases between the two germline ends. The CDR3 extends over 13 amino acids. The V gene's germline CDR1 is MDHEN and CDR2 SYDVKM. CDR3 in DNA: TGTGCCAGCAGTTTATTGGCAGGCTATGGCTACACCTTC. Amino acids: CASSLLAGYGYTF.

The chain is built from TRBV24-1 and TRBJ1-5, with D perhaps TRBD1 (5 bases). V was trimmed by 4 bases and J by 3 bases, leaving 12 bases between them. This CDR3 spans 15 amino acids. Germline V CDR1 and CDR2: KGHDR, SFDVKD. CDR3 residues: CATSEPGGNNQPQHF. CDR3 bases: TGTGCCACCAGTGAGCCCGGGGGTAACAATCAGCCCCAGCATTTT.

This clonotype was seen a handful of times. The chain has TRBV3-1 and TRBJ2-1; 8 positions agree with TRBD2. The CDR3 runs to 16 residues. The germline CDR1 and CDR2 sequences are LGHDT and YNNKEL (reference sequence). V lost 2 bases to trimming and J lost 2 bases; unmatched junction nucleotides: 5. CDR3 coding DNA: TGTGCCAGCAGCCAAACCCGCGGGGGGACCTACAATGAGCAGTTCTTC. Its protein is CASSQTRGGTYNEQFF.

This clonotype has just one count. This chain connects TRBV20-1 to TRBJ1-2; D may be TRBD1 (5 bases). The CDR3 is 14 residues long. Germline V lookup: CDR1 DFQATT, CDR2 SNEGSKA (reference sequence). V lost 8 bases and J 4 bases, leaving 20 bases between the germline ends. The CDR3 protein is CSTGSGGVGYGYTF. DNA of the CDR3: TGCAGTACTGGAAGTGGGGGGGTAGGCTATGGCTACACCTTC.

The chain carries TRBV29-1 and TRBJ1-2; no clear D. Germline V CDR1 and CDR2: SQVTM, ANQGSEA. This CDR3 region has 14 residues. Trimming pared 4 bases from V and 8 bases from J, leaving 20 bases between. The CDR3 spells CSVGRPGDRGGYTF. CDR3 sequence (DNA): TGCAGCGTTGGGCGCCCGGGCGACCGCGGGGGCTACACCTTC.

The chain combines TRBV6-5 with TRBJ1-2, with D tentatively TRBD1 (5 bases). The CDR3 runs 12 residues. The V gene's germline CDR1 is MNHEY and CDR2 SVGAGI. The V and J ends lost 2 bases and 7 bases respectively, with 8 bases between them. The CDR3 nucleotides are TGTGCCAGCAGTTACCCAGGGTCTGGCTACACCTTC. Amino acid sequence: CASSYPGSGYTF.

CDR3 bases: TGTGCCAGCACCAAAGCGGGGAGTAATGTGCATGAGCAGTTCTTC. Its translation is CASTKAGSNVHEQFF. V gene TRBV7-9 combines with J gene TRBJ2-1; 7 nucleotides align to TRBD2. CDR3 length equals 15 residues. The germline gives CDR1 SEHNR, CDR2 FQNEAQ (reference sequence). The V and J ends lost 7 bases and 8 bases, in that order; junction bases with no gene match: 14.

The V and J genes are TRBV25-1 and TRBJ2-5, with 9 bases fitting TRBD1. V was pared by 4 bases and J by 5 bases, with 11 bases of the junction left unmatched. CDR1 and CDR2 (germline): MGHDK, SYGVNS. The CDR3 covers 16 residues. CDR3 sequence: CASSGHRDRALETQYF. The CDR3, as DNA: TGTGCCAGCAGTGGACACCGGGACAGGGCGTTGGAGACCCAGTACTTC.

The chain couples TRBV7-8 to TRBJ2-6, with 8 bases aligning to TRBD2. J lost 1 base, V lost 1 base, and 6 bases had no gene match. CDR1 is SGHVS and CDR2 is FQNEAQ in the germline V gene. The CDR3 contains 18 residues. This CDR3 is CASSLVIAGFSGANVLTF. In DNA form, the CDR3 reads TGTGCCAGCAGCTTAGTGATAGCGGGGTTTTCTGGGGCCAACGTCCTGACTTTC.

The CDR3 DNA reads TGTGCCAGCAGCCCCATCGGACAGGGGGTTTACTACACCTTC. Translation: CASSPIGQGVYYTF. The chain combines TRBV7-2 with TRBJ1-2; TRBD1 matches 10 bases. Germline V gene data show CDR1 as SGHTA and CDR2 as FQGNSA. The CDR3 has 14 amino acids. The junction had 10 bases not matched to a gene; V was cut back by 5 bases and J by 10 bases.

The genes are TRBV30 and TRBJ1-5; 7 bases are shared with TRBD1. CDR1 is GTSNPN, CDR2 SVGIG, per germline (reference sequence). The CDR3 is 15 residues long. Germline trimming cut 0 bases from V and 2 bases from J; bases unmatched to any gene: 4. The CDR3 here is CAWSVSQGGNQPQHF. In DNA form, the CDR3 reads TGTGCCTGGAGTGTATCCCAGGGGGGCAATCAGCCCCAGCATTTT.

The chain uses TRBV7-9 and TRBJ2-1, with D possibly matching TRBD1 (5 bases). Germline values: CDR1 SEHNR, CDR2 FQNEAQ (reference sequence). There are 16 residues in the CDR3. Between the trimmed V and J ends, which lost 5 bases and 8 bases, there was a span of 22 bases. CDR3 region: CASSPQAHIPTDEQFF. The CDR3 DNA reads TGTGCCAGCAGCCCACAGGCCCACATTCCCACCGATGAGCAGTTCTTC.

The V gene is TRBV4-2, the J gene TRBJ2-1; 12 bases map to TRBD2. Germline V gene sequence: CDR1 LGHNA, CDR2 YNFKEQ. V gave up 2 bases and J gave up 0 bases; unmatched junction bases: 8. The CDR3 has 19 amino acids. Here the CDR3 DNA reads TGTGCCAGCAGCCAACTAGCGGGGGGGTACGAGAGCTCCTACAATGAGCAGTTCTTC. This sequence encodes CASSQLAGGYESSYNEQFF.

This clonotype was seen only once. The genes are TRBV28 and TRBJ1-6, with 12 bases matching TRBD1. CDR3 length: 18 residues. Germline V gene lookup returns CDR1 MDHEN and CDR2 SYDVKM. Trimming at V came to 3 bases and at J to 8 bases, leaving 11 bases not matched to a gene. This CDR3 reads CASSFLRDRGLTDSPLHF. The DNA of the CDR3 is TGTGCCAGCAGTTTCCTCCGGGACAGGGGGCTAACTGATTCACCCCTCCACTTT.

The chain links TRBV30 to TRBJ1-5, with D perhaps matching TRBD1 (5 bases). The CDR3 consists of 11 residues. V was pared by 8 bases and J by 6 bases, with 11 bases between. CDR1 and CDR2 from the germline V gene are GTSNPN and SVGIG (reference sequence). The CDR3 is CAGTEGQPQHF. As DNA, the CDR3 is TGTGCCGGGACCGAAGGTCAGCCCCAGCATTTT.

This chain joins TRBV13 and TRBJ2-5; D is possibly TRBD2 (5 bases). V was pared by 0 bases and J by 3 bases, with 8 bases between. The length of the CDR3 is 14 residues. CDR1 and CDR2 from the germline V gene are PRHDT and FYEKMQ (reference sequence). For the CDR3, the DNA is TGTGCCAGCAGCTTAGGCCGGGGAGAAGAGACCCAGTACTTC. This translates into CASSLGRGEETQYF.

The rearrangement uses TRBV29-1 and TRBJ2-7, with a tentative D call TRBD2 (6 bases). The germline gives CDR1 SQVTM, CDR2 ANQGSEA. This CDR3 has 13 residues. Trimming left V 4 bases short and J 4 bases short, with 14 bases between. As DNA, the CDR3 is TGCAGCGTTGTCGAGCCCGGGGGTTACGAGCAGTACTTC. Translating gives CSVVEPGGYEQYF.

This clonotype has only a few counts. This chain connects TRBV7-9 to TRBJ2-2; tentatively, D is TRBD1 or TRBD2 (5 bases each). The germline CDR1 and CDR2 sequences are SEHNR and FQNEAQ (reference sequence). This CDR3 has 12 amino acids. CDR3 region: CAGGANTGELFF. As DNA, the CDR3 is TGTGCTGGGGGAGCGAACACCGGGGAGCTGTTTTTT.

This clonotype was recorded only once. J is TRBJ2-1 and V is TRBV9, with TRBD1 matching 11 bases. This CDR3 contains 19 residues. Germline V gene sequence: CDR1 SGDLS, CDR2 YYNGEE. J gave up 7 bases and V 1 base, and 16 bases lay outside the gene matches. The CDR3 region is CASSVSNVVGTGGENEQFF. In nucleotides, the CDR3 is TGTGCCAGCAGCGTATCCAACGTTGTCGGGACAGGGGGTGAGAATGAGCAGTTCTTC.

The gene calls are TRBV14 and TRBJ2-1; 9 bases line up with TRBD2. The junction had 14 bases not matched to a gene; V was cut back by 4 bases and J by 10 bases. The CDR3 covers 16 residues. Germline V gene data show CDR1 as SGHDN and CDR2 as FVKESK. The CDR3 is CASSPSGASQRGEQFF. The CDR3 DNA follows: TGTGCCAGCAGCCCTAGCGGGGCGTCACAAAGAGGCGAGCAGTTCTTC.

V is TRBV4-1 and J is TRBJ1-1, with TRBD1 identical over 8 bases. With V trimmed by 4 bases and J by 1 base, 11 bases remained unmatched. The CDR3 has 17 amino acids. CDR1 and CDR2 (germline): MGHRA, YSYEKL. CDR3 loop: CASSRRTGRPENTEAFF. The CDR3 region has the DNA TGCGCCAGCAGCCGACGGACAGGGCGGCCCGAGAACACTGAAGCTTTCTTT.